One sample yielded the 5 T cell receptor beta chains listed below, sequenced in a study of shared clonotypes between healthy human individuals. Using immunoSEQ multiplex PCR, the repertoire was profiled, and TCRdb retains in-frame clones only, with some absent. The sample carries more than 400,000 clones, approximately 82% recorded once. Sequenced sample: PBMCs. These receptors originate from a woman in her thirties or forties in good health. Some clones in this sample may be carry-over from other donors' samples.

In DNA, the CDR3 is TGTGCCAGCAGTGGGGGGATCCCTGGGGCCAACGTCCTGACTTTC. It encodes CASSGGIPGANVLTF. The rearrangement links TRBV6-5 to TRBJ2-6; TRBD2 might be the D (6 bases). Germline lookup yields CDR1 MNHEY and CDR2 SVGAGI. The CDR3 has 15 amino acids. Trimming pared 5 bases from V and 2 bases from J, leaving 10 bases between.

The CDR3 protein is CASSLEGWQGDYGYTF. The CDR3 DNA reads as TGTGCCAGCAGCTTAGAGGGATGGCAGGGGGACTATGGCTACACCTTC. The chain employs TRBV7-9 and TRBJ1-2; 7 bases are shared with TRBD1. Losses at the gene ends were 1 base for V and 3 bases for J; bases not matched to a gene: 8. The CDR3 runs to 16 residues. Germline V gene sequence: CDR1 SEHNR, CDR2 FQNEAQ (reference sequence).

This rearrangement joins TRBV18 to TRBJ2-3, with a possible D match to TRBD1 (6 bases). V was cut by 4 bases and J by 0 bases, with 8 bases left in between. CDR1 and CDR2 from the germline V gene are KGHSH and LQKENI. This CDR3 spans 14 amino acids. In DNA, the CDR3 is TGTGCCAGCTCACGGACAGCTAGCACAGATACGCAGTATTTT. This gives the protein CASSRTASTDTQYF.

V is TRBV9 and J is TRBJ1-3; D not resolved. This CDR3 has 13 amino acids. V lost 6 bases and J 0 bases, leaving 7 bases between the germline ends. Germline CDR1 reads SGDLS; CDR2 reads YYNGEE. The CDR3 region has the DNA TGTGCCAGCACGGACTCCTCTGGAAACACCATATATTTT. Translating gives CASTDSSGNTIYF.

This chain joins TRBV4-2 and TRBJ1-2; D unclear. V lost 1 base and J 0 bases, leaving 6 bases between the germline ends. The germline CDR1 and CDR2 sequences are LGHNA and YNFKEQ. This CDR3 is 14 amino acids long. The CDR3 coding sequence is TGTGCCAGCAGCCAAGCGGGTACTAACTATGGCTACACCTTC. It is translated as CASSQAGTNYGYTF.